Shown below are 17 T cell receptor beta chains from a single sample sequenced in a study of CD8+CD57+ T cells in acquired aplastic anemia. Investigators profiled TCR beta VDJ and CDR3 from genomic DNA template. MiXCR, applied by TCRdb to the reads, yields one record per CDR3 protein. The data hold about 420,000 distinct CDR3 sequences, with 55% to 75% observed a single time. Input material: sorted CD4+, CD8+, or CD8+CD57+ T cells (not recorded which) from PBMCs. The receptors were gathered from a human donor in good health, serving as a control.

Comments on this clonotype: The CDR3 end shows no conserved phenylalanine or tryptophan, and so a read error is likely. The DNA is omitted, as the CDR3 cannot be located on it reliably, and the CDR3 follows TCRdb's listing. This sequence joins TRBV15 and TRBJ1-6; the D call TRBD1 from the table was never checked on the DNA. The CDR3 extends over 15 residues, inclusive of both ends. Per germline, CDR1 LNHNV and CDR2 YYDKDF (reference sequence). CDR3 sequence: CATSTGWGYGYTFGS.

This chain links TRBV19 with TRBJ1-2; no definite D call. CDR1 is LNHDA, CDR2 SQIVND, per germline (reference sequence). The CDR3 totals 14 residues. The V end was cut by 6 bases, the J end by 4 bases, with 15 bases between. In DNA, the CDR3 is TGTGCCAGTAGAATACTCGGGGATACCTATGGCTACACCTTC. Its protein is CASRILGDTYGYTF. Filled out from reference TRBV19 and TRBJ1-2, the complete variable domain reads DGGITQSPKYLFRKEGQNVTLSCEQNLNHDAMYWYRQDPGQGLRLIYYSQIVNDFQKGDIAEGYSVSREKKESFPLTVTSAQKNPTAFYLCASRILGDTYGYTFGSGTRLTVV.

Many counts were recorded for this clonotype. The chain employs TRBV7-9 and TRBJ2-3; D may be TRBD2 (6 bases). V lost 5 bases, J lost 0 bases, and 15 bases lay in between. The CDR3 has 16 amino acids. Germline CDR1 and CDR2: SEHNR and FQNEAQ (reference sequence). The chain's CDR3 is CASSTRRGDSTDTQYF. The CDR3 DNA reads TGTGCCAGCAGCACCCGGCGGGGAGACAGCACAGATACGCAGTATTTT.

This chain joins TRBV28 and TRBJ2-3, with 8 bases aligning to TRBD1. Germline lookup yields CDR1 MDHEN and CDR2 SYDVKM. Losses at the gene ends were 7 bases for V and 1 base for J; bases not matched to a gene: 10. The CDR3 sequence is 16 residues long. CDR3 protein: CASTLTGEFGTDTQYF. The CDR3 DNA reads TGTGCCAGCACTTTGACAGGGGAATTTGGCACAGATACGCAGTATTTT.

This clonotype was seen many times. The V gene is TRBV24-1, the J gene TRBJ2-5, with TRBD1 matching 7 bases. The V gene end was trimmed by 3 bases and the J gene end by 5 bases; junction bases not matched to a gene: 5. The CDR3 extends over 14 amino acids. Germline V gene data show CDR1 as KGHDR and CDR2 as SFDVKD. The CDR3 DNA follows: TGTGCCACCAGTGATCCAGGGGGACGGGAGACCCAGTACTTC. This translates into CATSDPGGRETQYF.

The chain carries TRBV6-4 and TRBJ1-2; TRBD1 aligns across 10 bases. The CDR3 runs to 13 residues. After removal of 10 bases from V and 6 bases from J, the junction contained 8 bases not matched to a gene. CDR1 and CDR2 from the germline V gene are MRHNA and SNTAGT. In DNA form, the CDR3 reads TGTGCCATTCAACCGACAGGGGGCCATGGCTACACCTTC. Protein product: CAIQPTGGHGYTF.

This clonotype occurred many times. Here the CDR3 reads CASTVQGVPSYEQYF. DNA for the CDR3: TGTGCCAGCACCGTTCAGGGGGTGCCTTCCTACGAGCAGTACTTC. The chain employs TRBV11-2 and TRBJ2-7; TRBD1 aligns across 7 bases. CDR3 size: 15 residues. Per the germline V gene, CDR1 is SGHAT and CDR2 is FQNNGV. V lost 7 bases, J lost 1 base, and 10 bases stayed unmatched.

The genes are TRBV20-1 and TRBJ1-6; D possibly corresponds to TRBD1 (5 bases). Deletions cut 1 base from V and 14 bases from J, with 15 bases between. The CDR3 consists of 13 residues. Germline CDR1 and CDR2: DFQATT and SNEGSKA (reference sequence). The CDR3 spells CSARGLRASSLHF. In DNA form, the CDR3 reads TGCAGTGCTAGAGGGCTCAGGGCTAGTTCCCTCCACTTT.

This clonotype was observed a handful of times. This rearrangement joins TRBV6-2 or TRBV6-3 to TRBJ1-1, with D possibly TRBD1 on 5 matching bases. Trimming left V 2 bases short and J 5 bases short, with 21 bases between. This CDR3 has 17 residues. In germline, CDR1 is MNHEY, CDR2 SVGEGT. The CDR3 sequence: CASSYGQGSIGRTEAFF. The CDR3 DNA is TGTGCCAGCAGTTACGGGCAGGGAAGCATAGGAAGGACTGAAGCTTTCTTT.

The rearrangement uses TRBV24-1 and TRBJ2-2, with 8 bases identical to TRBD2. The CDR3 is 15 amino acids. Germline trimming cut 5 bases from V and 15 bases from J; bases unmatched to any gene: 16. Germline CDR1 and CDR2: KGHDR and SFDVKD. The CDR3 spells CATSGSGQGTGGVFF. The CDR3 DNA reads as TGTGCCACCAGTGGTTCCGGACAAGGCACCGGGGGGGTGTTTTTT.

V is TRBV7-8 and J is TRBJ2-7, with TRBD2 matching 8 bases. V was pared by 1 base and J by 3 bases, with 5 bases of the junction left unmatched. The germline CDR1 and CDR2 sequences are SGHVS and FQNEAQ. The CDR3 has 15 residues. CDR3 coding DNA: TGTGCCAGCAGCTTAGGAGGCGGGGGGTTCTACGAGCAGTACTTC. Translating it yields CASSLGGGGFYEQYF.

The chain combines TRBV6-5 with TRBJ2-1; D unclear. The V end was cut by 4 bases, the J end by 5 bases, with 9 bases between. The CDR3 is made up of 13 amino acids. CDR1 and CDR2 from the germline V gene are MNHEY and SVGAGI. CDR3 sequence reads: CASSFVPNNEQFF. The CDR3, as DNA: TGTGCCAGCAGTTTCGTCCCGAACAATGAGCAGTTCTTC.

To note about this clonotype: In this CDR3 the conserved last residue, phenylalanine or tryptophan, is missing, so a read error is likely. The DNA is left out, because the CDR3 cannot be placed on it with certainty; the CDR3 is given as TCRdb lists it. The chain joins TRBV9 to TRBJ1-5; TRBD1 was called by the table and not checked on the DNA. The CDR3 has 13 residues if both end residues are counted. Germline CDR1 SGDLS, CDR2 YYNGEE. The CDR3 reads CASSVDRDYSGNI.

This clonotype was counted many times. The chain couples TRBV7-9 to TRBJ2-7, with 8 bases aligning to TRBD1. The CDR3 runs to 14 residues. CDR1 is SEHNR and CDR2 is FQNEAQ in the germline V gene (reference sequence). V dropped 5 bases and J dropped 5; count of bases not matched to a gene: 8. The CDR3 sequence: CASSPGQGLDEQYF. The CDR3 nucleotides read TGTGCCAGCAGCCCAGGACAGGGTCTCGACGAGCAGTACTTC.

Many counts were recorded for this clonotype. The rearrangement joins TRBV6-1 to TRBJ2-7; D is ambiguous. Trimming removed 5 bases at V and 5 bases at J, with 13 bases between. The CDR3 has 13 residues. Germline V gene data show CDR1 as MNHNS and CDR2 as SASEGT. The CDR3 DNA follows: TGTGCCAGCAGTACTTCTTGGCGCGACGAGCAGTACTTC. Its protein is CASSTSWRDEQYF.

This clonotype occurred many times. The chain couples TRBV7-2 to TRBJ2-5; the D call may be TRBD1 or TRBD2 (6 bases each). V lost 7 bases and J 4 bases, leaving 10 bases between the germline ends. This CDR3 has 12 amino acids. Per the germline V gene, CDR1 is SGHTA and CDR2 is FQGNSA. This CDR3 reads CASTRGRETQYF. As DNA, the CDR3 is TGTGCCAGCACCCGGGGGCGAGAGACCCAGTACTTC.

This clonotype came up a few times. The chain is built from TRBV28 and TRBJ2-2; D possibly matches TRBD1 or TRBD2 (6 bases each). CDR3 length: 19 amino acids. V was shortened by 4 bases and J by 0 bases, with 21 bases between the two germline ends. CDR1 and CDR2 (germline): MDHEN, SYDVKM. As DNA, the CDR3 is TGTGCCAGCAGTTACTTCCGGGTACGGGGGCCAACGAACACCGGGGAGCTGTTTTTT. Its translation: CASSYFRVRGPTNTGELFF.